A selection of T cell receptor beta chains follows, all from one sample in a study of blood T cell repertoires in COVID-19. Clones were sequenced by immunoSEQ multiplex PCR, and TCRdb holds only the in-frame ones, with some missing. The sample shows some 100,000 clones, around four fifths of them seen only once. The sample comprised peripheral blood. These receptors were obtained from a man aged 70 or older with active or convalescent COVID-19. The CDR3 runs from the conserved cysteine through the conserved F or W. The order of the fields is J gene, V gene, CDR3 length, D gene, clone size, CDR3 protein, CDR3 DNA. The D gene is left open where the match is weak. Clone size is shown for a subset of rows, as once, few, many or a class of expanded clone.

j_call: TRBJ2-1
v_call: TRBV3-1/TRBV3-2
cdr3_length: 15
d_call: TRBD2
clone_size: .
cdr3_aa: CASRRLAGGPGEQFF
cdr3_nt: TGTGCCAGCAGGAGACTAGCGGGAGGGCCGGGTGAGCAGTTCTTC

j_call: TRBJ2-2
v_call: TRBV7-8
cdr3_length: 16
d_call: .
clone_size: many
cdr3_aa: CASSLGGGANTGELFF
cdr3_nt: TGTGCCAGCAGCTTAGGCGGGGGCGCGAACACCGGGGAGCTGTTTTTT

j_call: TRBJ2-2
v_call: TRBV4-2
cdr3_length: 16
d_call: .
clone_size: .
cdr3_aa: CASSQRPGTNTGELFF
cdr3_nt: TGTGCCAGCAGCCAAAGACCTGGGACAAACACCGGGGAGCTGTTTTTT

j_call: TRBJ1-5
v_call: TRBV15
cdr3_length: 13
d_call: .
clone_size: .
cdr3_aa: CATSRHSNQPQHF
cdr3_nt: TGTGCCACCAGCAGACACAGTAATCAGCCCCAGCATTTT

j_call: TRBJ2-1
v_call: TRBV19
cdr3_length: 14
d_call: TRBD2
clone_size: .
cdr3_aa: CASTLSGTASEQFF
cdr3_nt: TGTGCCAGTACCCTTAGCGGGACTGCCTCTGAGCAGTTCTTC

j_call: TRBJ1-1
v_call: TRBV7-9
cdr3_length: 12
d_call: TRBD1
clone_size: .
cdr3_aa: CASSRGQYEAFF
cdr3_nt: TGTGCCAGCAGCCGGGGACAGTATGAAGCTTTCTTT

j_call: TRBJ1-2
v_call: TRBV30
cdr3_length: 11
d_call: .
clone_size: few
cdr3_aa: CAWSDSYGYTF
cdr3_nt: TGTGCCTGGAGTGACAGCTATGGCTACACCTTC

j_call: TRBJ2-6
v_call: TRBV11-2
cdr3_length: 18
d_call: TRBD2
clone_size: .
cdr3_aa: CASSPSSGRALGANVLTF
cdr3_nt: TGTGCCAGCAGTCCATCTAGCGGGAGAGCACTGGGGGCCAACGTCCTGACTTTC

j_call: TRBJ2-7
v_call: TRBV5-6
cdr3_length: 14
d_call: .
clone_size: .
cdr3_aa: CASSLDGSNYEQYF
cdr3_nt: TGTGCCAGCAGCTTGGATGGGAGCAACTACGAGCAGTACTTC

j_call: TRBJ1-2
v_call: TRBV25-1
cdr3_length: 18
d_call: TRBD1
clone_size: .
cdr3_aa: CASSVISPGQAEHYGYTF
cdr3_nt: TGTGCCAGCAGTGTAATCTCGCCGGGACAGGCAGAACACTATGGCTACACCTTC

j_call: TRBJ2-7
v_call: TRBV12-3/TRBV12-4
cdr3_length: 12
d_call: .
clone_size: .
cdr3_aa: CASSFSGNEQYF
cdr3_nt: TGTGCCAGCAGTTTCTCAGGGAACGAGCAGTACTTC

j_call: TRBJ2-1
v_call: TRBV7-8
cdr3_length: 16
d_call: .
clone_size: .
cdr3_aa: CASSLTQRSSYNEQFF
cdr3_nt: TGTGCCAGCAGCTTAACGCAGCGAAGCTCCTACAATGAGCAGTTCTTC

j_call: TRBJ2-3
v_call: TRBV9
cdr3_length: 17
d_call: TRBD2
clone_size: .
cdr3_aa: CASSMTSGGASTDTQYF
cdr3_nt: TGTGCCAGCAGCATGACTAGCGGGGGAGCTAGCACAGATACGCAGTATTTT

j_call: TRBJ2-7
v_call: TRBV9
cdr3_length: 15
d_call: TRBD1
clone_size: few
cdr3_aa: CASSVGQGAYYEQYF
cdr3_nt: TGTGCCAGCAGCGTAGGACAGGGGGCTTATTACGAGCAGTACTTC